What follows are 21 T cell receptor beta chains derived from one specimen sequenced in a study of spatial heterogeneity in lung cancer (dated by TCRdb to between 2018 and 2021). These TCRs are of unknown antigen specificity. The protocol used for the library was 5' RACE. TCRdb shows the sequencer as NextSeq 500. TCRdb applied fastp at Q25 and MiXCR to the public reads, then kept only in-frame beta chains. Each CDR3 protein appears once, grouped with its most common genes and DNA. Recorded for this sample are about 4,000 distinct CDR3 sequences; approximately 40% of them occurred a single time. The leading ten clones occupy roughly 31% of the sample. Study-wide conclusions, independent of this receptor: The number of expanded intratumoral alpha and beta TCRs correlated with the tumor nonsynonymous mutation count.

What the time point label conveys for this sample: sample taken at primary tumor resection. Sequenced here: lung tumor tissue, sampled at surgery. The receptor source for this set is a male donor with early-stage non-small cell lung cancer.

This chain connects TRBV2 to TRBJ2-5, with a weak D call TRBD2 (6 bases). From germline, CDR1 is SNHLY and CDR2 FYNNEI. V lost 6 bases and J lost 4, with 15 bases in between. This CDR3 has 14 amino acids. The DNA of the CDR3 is TGTGCCAGCAGGTTACCGGGAGTCTCAGAGACCCAGTACTTC. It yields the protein CASRLPGVSETQYF.

CDR3 loop: CASSFDQRGVGEQFF. The CDR3 DNA is TGTGCCAGCAGTTTCGACCAGCGGGGGGTCGGTGAGCAGTTCTTC. The chain links TRBV12-3 or TRBV12-4 to TRBJ2-1, with 9 bases fitting TRBD2. V gave up 3 bases and J gave up 9 bases; unmatched junction bases: 9. CDR3 length: 15 residues.

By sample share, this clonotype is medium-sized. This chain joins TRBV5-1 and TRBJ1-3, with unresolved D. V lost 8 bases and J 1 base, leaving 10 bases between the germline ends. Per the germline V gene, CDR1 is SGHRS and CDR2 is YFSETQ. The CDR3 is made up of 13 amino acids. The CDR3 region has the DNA TGCGCCAGTGCCGTGACGTCTGGAAACACCATATATTTT. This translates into CASAVTSGNTIYF.

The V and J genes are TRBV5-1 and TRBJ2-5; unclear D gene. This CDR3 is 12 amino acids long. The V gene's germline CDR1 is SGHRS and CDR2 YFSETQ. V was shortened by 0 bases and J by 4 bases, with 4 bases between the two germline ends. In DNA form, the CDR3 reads TGCGCCAGCAGCTTGGGGTCAGAGACCCAGTACTTC. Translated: CASSLGSETQYF.

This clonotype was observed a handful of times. The CDR3 is CASSSLAGGYNEQFF. In DNA form, the CDR3 reads TGTGCCAGCAGTTCCCTGGCGGGGGGTTACAATGAGCAGTTCTTC. This chain links TRBV6-2 or TRBV6-3 with TRBJ2-1; 8 nucleotides match TRBD2. The germline CDR1 and CDR2 sequences are MNHEY and SVGEGT. The J segment lost 4 bases and the V segment lost 4 bases, leaving 6 bases of the junction unmatched. The CDR3 runs 15 residues.

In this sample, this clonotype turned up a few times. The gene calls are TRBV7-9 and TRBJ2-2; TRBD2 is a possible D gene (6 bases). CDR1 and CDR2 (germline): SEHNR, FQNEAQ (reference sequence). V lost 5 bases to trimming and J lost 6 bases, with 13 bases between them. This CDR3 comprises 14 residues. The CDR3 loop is CASSRGGAPGELFF. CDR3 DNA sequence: TGTGCCAGCAGCCGAGGAGGGGCACCCGGGGAGCTGTTTTTT.

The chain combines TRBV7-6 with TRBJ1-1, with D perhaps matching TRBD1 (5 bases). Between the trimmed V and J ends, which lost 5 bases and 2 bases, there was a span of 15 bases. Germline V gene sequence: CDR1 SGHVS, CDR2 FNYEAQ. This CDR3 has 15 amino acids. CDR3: CASSPLGTENTEAFF. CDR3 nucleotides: TGTGCCAGCAGCCCCCTAGGGACGGAAAACACTGAAGCTTTCTTT.

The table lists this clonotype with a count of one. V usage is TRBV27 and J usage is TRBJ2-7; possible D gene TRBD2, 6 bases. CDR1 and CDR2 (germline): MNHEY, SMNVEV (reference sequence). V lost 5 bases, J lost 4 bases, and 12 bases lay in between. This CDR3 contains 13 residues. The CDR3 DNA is TGTGCCAGCAGTGATAGCGGAGAATACGAGCAGTACTTC. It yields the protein CASSDSGEYEQYF.

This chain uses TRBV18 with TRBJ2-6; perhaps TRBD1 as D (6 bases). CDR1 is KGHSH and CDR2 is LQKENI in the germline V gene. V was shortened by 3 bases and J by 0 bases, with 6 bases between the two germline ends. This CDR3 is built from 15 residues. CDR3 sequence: CASSPTGSGANVLTF. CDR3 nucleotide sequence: TGTGCCAGCTCACCGACAGGCTCTGGGGCCAACGTCCTGACTTTC.

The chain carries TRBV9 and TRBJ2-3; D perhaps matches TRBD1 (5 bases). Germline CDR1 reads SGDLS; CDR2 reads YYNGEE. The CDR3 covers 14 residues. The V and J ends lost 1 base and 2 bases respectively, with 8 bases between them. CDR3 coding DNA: TGTGCCAGCAGCGTAACAGGCTACACAGATACGCAGTATTTT. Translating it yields CASSVTGYTDTQYF. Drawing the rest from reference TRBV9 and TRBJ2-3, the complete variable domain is DSGVTQTPKHLITATGQRVTLRCSPRSGDLSVYWYQQSLDQGLQFLIQYYNGEERAKGNILERFSAQQFPDLHSELNLSSLELGDSALYFCASSVTGYTDTQYFGPGTRLTVL.

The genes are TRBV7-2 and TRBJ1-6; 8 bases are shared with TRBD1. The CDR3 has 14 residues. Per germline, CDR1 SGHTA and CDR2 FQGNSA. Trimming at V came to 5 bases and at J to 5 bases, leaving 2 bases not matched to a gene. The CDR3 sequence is CASSLTGDNSPLHF. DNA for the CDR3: TGTGCCAGCAGCCTGACAGGGGATAATTCACCCCTCCACTTT. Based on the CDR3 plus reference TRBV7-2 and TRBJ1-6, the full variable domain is GAGVSQSPSNKVTEKGKDVELRCDPISGHTALYWYRQSLGQGLEFLIYFQGNSAPDKSGLPSDRFSAERTGGSVSTLTIQRTQQEDSAVYLCASSLTGDNSPLHFGNGTRLTVT.

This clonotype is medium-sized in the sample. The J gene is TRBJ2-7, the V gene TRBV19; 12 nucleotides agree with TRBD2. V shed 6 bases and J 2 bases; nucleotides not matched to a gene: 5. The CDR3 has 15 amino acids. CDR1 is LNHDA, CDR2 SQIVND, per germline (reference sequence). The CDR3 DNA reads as TGTGCCAGTAGACGTTCTAGCGGGAGGGCCTACGAGCAGTACTTC. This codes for CASRRSSGRAYEQYF.

The DNA of the CDR3 is TGTGCCAGCAGTGAAGAAGGAAAATTTGGCAGCTCCTACGAGCAGTACTTC. Amino acid sequence: CASSEEGKFGSSYEQYF. V and J are TRBV6-1 and TRBJ2-7; D is unresolved. CDR1 MNHNS and CDR2 SASEGT come from the germline V gene. The CDR3 loop spans 17 amino acids. The germline V and J ends were trimmed by 1 base and 0 bases, with 16 bases remaining between them.

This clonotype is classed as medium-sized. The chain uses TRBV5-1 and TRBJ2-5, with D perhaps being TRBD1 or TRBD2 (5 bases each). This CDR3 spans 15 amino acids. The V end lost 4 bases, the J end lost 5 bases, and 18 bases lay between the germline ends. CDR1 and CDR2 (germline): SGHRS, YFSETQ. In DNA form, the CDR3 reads TGCGCCAGCAGCGCCCGACCGGGACCTGCGGAGACCCAGTACTTC. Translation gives CASSARPGPAETQYF.

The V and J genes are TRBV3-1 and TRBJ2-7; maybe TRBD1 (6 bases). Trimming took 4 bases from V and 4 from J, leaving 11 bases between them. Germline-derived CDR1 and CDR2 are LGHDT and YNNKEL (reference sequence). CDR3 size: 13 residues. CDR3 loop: CASSRNRDYEQYF. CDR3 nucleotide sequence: TGTGCCAGCAGCCGCAACAGGGATTACGAGCAGTACTTC.

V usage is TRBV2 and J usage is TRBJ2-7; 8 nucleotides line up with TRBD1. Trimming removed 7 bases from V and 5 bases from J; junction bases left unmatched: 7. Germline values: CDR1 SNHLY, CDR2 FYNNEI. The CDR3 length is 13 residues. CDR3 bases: TGTGCCAGCACACAGGGGGAACAGAACGAGCAGTACTTC. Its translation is CASTQGEQNEQYF.

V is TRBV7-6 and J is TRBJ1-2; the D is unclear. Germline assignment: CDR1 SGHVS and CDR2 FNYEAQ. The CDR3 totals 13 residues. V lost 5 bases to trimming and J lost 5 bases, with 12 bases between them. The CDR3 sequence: CASSGGGNYGYTF. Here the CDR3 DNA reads TGTGCCAGCAGCGGCGGCGGTAATTATGGCTACACCTTC. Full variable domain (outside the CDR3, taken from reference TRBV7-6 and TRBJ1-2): GAGVSQSPRYKVTKRGQDVALRCDPISGHVSLYWYRQALGQGPEFLTYFNYEAQQDKSGLPNDRFSAERPEGSISTLTIQRTEQRDSAMYRCASSGGGNYGYTFGSGTRLTVV.

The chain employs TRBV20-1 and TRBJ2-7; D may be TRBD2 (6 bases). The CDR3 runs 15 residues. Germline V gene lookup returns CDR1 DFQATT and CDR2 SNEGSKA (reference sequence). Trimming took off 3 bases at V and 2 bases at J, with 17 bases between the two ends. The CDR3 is CSARARRRGAYEQYF. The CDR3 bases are TGCAGTGCTAGGGCCCGACGGCGGGGAGCCTACGAGCAGTACTTC.

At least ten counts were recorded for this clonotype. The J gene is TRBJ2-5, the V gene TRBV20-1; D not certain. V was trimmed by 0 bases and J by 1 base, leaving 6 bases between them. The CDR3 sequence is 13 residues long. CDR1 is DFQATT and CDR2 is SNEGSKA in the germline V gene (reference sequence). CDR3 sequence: CSAREWAQETQYF. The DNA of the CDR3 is TGCAGTGCTAGAGAGTGGGCCCAAGAGACCCAGTACTTC.

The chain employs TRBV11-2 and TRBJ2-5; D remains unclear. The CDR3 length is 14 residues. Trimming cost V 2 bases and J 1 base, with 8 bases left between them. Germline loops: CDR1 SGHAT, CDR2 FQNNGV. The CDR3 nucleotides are TGTGCCAGCAGCTTAAATGAAGGCCAAGAGACCCAGTACTTC. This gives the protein CASSLNEGQETQYF.

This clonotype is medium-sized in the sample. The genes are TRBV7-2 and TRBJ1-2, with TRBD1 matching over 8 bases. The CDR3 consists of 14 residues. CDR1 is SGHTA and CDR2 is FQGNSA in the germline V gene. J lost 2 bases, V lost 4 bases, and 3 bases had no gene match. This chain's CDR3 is CASSSRTGNYGYTF. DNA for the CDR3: TGTGCCAGCAGCTCCCGGACAGGGAACTATGGCTACACCTTC.